This T cell receptor beta chain was recovered during a study of shared T cell receptors in the human thymus (dated by TCRdb to the early 2020s). Looking at the study overall: The study examined how self-reactive, shared T-cell receptor alpha chains are generated in the human thymus.

As for this clone: Its antigen is not yet known. The input lacks base qualities; no much larger clone sits a single base away.

From its cysteine to its phenylalanine, the CDR3 spans 15 amino acids. Only the CDR3 part of the read is kept: 45 bases, read in frame from the first base. Deletion took 4 bases off V and 8 bases off J, with a span of 18 bases between the germline ends. The germline V gene supplies CDR1 LGHNA and CDR2 YSLEER. The library was built by means of the immunoSEQ multiplex PCR assay. The table was pulled from immuneACCESS by TCRdb, which kept in-frame rearrangements only. Such tables lose some clones; where checked, under half of the loss comes from unresolved V genes, and the rest has no known cause. A total of about 380,000 clones appear in this sample, 95% of them only once. The top ten hold approximately 0.02% of the sample.

The chain was built from TRBV4-3 and TRBJ1-3; the D gene cannot be resolved reliably. Material: thymocytes. The receptor's source is a human donor. The CDR3 sequence is CASSPTRRGRDTIYF. In nucleotide form, the sequence is TGCGCCAGCAGCCCCACCCGTCGAGGGCGGGACACCATATATTTT.